Only one count was recorded for the clone carrying this T cell receptor (beta chain). The antigen remains undetermined. The V gene's germline CDR1 is MGHRA and CDR2 YSYEKL. This CDR3 comprises 14 residues. The V and J ends lost 4 bases and 3 bases respectively, with 13 bases between them. The 5'RACE template-switching step produced TCR cDNA and added a universal primer site and UMIs. TCRdb reprocessed the 5' RACE reads via MiXCR and lists one record per CDR3 protein. The data show approximately 610,000 distinct CDR3 sequences, less than 20% seen once. These data belong to a study of T cells after yellow fever vaccination. Study-wide results and limits: Primary-vaccination clones mostly resurfaced post-booster (under 98% CD4, approximately 89% CD8). The study found a weaker secondary response that peaked faster, day 5 versus 15. Abundant bulk-derived clonotypes could contaminate FACS-sorted repertoires.

The chain couples TRBV4-1 to TRBJ2-7; D tentatively fits TRBD1 or TRBD2 (6 bases each). The receptor was isolated from a man in his late teens or twenties who received the YFV17D yellow fever vaccine. This specimen consisted of PBMCs, obtained 5 days after the first yellow fever vaccination. The CDR3 spells CASSLLGGRYEQYF. CDR3 nucleotide sequence: TGCGCCAGCAGCCTATTGGGGGGCCGCTACGAGCAGTACTTC.